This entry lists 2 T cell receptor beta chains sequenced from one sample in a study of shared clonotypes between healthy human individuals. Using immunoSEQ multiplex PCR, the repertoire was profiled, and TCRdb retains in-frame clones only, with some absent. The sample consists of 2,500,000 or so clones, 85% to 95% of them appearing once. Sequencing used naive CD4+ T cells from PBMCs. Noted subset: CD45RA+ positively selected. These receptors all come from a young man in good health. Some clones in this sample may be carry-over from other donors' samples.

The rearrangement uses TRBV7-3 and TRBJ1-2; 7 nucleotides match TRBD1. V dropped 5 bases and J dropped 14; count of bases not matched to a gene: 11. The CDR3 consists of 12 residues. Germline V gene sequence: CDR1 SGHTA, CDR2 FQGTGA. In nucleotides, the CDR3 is TGTGCCAGCAGCAACCCCGGGACAGCCGAGACCTTC. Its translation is CASSNPGTAETF.

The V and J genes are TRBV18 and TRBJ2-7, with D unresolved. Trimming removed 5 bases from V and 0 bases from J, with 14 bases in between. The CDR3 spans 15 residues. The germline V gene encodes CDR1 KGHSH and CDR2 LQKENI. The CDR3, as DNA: TGTGCCAGCTCAGCCACGGCAGGAATCTCCTACGAGCAGTACTTC. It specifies CASSATAGISYEQYF. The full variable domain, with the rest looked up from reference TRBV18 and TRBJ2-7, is NAGVMQNPRHLVRRRGQEARLRCSPMKGHSHVYWYRQLPEEGLKFMVYLQKENIIDESGMPKERFSAEFPKEGPSILRIQQVVRGDSAAYFCASSATAGISYEQYFGPGTRLTVT.